What follows describes a single TCR beta chain. No antigen is known for it. Molecular barcoding with unique molecular identifiers was used for the TCRbeta library. One entry per CDR3 protein, called by TCRdb with MiXCR from the PCR reads. This sample has a few hundred thousand distinct CDR3 sequences, with roughly a tenth found just once. The data derive from a study of T-cell reconstitution after alpha-beta-depleted transplantation in children. Study conclusions and caveats: There were reportedly several hundred expanded graft clones from which alpha-beta T cells came about two months after transplant.

Germline V lookup: CDR1 LGHDT, CDR2 YNNKEL (reference sequence). V lost 4 bases, J lost 9 bases, and 12 bases lay in between. The CDR3 runs to 13 residues. The rearrangement links TRBV3-1 to TRBJ2-2; no reliable D call. The sequences come from PBMCs, collected before TCRalphabeta/CD19-depleted stem cell transplant. The sequence was collected from a boy younger than two with acute myeloid leukemia, due to receive a stem cell transplant. CDR3 protein: CASSPLDLRELFF. The CDR3 DNA follows: TGTGCCAGCAGCCCCTTGGACCTCCGGGAGCTGTTTTTT.